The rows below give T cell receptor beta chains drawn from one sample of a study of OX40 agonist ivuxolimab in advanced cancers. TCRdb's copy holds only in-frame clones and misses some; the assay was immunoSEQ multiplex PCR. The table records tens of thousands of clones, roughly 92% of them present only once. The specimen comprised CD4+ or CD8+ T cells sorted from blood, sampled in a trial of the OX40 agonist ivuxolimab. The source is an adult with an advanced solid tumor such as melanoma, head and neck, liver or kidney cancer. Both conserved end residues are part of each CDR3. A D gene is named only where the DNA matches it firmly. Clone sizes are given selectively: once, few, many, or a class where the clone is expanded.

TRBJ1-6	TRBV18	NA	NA	TGTGCCAGCTCACCAAAGCGACAGAATAATTCACCCCTCCACTTT	CASSPKRQNNSPLHF
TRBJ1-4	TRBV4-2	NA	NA	TGTGCCAGCAGCCAAGATTCGGCCAGGGTAGTTGAGAAACTGTTTTTT	CASSQDSARVVEKLFF
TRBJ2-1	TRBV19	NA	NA	TGTGCCAGTAGTCCCGACATTGGTGGGCTGTTCTTC	CASSPDIGGLFF
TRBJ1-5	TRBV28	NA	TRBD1	TGTGCCAGCAGAAGCCGACAGGGTAGCAATCAGCCCCAGCATTTT	CASRSRQGSNQPQHF
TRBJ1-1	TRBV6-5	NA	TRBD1	TGTGCCAGCAGGGGGACAGGGCTTGATGGCACTGAAGCTTTCTTT	CASRGTGLDGTEAFF
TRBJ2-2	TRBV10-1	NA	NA	TGCGCCAGCCAGGGGACCCTGAACACCGGGGAGCTGTTTTTT	CASQGTLNTGELFF
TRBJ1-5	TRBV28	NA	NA	TGTGCCAGCACCCTGGGGGGTAGCAATCAGCCCCAGCATTTT	CASTLGGSNQPQHF
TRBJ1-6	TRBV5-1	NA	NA	TGCGCCAGCAGCTTGGAGCCGGGGGCGAATTCACCCCTCCACTTT	CASSLEPGANSPLHF
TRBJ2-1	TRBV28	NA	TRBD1	TGTGCCAGCACGGCAGGGGGCACCGTTCGTGAGCAGTTCTTC	CASTAGGTVREQFF
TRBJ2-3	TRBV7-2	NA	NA	TGTGCCAGCAGCTCAGGGGAGGGGGCCACAGATACGCAGTATTTT	CASSSGEGATDTQYF
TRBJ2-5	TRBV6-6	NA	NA	TGTGCCAGCAGTCCTACGGGGACCCAGTACTTC	CASSPTGTQYF
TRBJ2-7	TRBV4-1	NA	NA	TGCGCCAGCAGCCAAGATAACCGGCAGGTCATCGGCGAGCAGTACTTC	CASSQDNRQVIGEQYF
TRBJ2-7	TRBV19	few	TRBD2	TGTGCCACACGACTAGCGGGAGGACACGAGCAGTACTTC	CATRLAGGHEQYF
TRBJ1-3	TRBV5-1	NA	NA	TGCGCCAGCAGCCTGGGGAGCACCATATATTTT	CASSLGSTIYF
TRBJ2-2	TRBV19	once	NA	TGTGCCAGTAGCACCATTAACACCGGGGAGCTGTTTTTT	CASSTINTGELFF
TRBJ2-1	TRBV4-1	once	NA	TGCGCCAGCAGCCAAGATACCGGGTCAACCTACAATGAGCAGTTCTTC	CASSQDTGSTYNEQFF
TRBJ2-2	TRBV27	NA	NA	TGTGCCAGCAGTTTAGGCGGTTTTAGCCAAACCGGGGAGCTGTTTTTT	CASSLGGFSQTGELFF
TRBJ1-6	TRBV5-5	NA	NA	TGTGCCAGCAGCTTGGACGCGCGGAAGACCTCCTATAATTCACCCCTCCACTTT	CASSLDARKTSYNSPLHF
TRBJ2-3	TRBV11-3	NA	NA	TGTGCCAGCAGCCCCGGGGGACCTAGCACAGATACGCAGTATTTT	CASSPGGPSTDTQYF
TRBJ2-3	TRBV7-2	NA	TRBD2	TGTGCCAGCAGCTTAGCATTAAGTCTTAGCGGGGGGGCCAAAGATACGCAGTATTTT	CASSLALSLSGGAKDTQYF
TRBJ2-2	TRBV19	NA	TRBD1	TGTGCCAGCGCCCGACAGGGGCTGAACACCGGGGAGCTGTTTTTT	CASARQGLNTGELFF
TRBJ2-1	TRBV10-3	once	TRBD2	TGTGCCATCAGTTTCTTGACTAGCGGGGGGCCCCTCAGTGAGCAGTTCTTC	CAISFLTSGGPLSEQFF
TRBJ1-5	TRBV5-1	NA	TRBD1	TGCGCCAGCAGCCCCGGACAGGGGGAAAATCAGCCCCAGCATTTT	CASSPGQGENQPQHF
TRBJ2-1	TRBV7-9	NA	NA	TGTGCCAGCACCCGGCAGGAGTATTACAATGAGCAGTTCTTC	CASTRQEYYNEQFF
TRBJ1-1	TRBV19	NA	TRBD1	TGTGCCAGCCGGGACAGGGGCAACACTGAAGCTTTCTTT	CASRDRGNTEAFF
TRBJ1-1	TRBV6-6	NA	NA	TGTGCCAGCAGTCAGGGATCTTTGGGCACTGAAGCTTTCTTT	CASSQGSLGTEAFF
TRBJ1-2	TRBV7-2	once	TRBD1	TGTGCCAGCAGCATTTCGACAGGGAACTATGGCTACACCTTC	CASSISTGNYGYTF
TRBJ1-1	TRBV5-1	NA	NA	TGCGCCAGCAGCTTGGGCCAAACTGAAGCTTTCTTT	CASSLGQTEAFF
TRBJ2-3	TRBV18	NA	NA	TGTGCCAGCTCACCATCAGATACGCAGTATTTT	CASSPSDTQYF
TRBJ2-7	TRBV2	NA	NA	TGTGCCAGCAGGAGGCTAAAGGGTCTAGGCGAGCAGTACTTC	CASRRLKGLGEQYF
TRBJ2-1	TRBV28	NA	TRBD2	TGTGCCAGCACCGCATGGGCGGGAGGGTACAATGAGCAGTTCTTC	CASTAWAGGYNEQFF
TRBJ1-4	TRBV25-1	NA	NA	TGTGCCAGCAAGGCGATCAGTTCAACTAATGAAAAACTGTTTTTT	CASKAISSTNEKLFF
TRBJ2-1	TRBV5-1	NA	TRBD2	TGCGCCAGCAGCTCCGAGCGGGGGGCCCATAAGTTCTTC	CASSSERGAHKFF
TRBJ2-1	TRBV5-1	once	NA	TGCGCCAGCAGCAAGGGGGAGAATGAGCAGTTCTTC	CASSKGENEQFF
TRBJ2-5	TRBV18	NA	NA	TGTGCCAGCTCACCCCCGGGAGAAGAGACCCAGTACTTC	CASSPPGEETQYF
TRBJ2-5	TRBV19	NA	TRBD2	TGTGCCAGTAGTAGGGGAGGGGAACAAGAGACCCAGTACTTC	CASSRGGEQETQYF
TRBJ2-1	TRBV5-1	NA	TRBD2	TGCGCCAGCAGCATACTAGCGGGAGACGCGAATGAGCAGTTCTTC	CASSILAGDANEQFF